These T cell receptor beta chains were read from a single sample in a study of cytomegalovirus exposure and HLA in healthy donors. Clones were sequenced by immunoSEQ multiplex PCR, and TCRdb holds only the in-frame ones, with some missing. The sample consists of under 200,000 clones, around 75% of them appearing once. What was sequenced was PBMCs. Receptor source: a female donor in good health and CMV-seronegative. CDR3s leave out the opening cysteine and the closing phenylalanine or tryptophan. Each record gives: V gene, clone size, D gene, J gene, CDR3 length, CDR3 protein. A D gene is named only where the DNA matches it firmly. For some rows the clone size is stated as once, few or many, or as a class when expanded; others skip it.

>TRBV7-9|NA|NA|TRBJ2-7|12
ASTPRPAGSLQY
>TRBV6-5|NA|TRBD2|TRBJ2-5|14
ASSYTGTSGQETQY
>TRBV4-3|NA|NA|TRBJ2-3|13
ASSQGGEVTDTQY
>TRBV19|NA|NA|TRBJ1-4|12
ASSPPGLGEKLF
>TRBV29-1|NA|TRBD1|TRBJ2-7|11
SARAGGSYEQY
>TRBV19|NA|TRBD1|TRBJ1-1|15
ASHPRGGWSMDTEAF
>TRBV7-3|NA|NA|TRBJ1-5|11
ARGEEGSQPQH
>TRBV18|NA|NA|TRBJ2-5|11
ASSPRQSETQY
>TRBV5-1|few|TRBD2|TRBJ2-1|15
ASSLETSGGAYNEQF
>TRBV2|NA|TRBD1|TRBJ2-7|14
ASSLKGFTGAGEQY
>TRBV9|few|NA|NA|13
ASSVDGGDAYEQY
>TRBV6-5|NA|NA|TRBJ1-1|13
ASSASMGGSKGAF
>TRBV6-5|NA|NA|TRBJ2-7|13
ASSYSNRARNEQY
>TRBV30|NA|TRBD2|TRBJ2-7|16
AWSVRSSGDAKSYEQY
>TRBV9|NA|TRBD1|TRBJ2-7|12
ASSVGGQIYEQY
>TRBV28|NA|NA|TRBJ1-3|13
ASSLIQETGNTIY
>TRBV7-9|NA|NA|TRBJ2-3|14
ASSFRRVGSTDTQY
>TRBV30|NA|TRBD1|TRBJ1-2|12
AWSLTGGRRGYT
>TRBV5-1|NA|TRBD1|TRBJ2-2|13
ASSRRDRGLAELF
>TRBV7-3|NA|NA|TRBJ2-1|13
ASSRSSGGNNEQF
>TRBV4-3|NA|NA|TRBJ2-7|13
ASSQEHRARGEQY
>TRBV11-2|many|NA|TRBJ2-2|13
ASSLSPSPTGELF
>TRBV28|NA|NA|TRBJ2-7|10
ASSLGGYEQY
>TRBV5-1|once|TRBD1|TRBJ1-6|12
ASSSGQGDSPLH
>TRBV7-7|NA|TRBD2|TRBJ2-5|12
ASSLGLAPETQY
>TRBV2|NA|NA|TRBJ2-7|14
ASSEALRGLKNEQY
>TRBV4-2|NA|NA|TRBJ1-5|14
ASSRLNTGEEQPQH
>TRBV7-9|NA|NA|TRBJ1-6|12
ASSLVQDNSPLH
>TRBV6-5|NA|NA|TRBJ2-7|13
ASSYGEGAVYEQY
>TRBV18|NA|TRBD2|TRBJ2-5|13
ASSPPREDQETQY